This passage covers 16 T cell receptor beta chains from one sample sequenced in a study of T cell repertoires in cytomegalovirus infection. These receptors lack a known antigen. TCRdb called the reads again in MiXCR, with one record for every CDR3 protein. The table includes fewer than 650,000 distinct CDR3 sequences, almost 40% detected once. Sequences were derived from cultured PBMCs, sampled from culture after CMV antigen stimulation. Receptor source: a human donor in good health (CMV status not recorded). Some clones in this sample may be carry-over from other donors' samples.

This clonotype was detected a few times. The chain is built from TRBV27 and TRBJ1-1; D is ambiguous. CDR3 length: 13 amino acids. Trimming shortened V by 3 bases and J by 4 bases, and 9 bases separated the two germline ends. Looked up from germline, CDR1 is MNHEY and CDR2 is SMNVEV (reference sequence). CDR3 bases: TGTGCCAGCAGTTTTAAGGTGGTCACTGAAGCTTTCTTT. Translated, it gives CASSFKVVTEAFF.

The chain couples TRBV12-3 or TRBV12-4 to TRBJ2-3, with unresolved D. CDR3 length: 14 amino acids. The germline V and J ends were trimmed by 2 bases and 2 bases, with 8 bases remaining between them. Here the CDR3 reads CASSLYRATDTQYF. The DNA for the CDR3 is TGTGCCAGCAGTTTATATAGGGCCACAGATACGCAGTATTTT.

Comments on this clonotype: The junction departs from the called germline gene at one end, perhaps through a read error. J is TRBJ1-1 and V is TRBV11-2; TRBD1 agrees at 10 bases. CDR3 length: 14 residues. Germline V gene sequence: CDR1 SGHAT, CDR2 FQNNGV. The CDR3 here is CASSLSGTGVPAPF. The CDR3 region has the DNA TGTGCCAGCAGTCTATCCGGGACAGGGGTCCCAGCCCCCTTT.

This chain links TRBV7-2 with TRBJ2-7, with 9 positions matching TRBD1. CDR1 is SGHTA, CDR2 FQGNSA, per germline. The CDR3 extends over 15 amino acids. V lost 4 bases to trimming and J lost 2 bases; unmatched junction nucleotides: 6. CDR3 sequence (DNA): TGTGCCAGCAGCTCGTTGGGACAGGGAACCTACGAGCAGTACTTC. This sequence encodes CASSSLGQGTYEQYF.

The genes are TRBV28 and TRBJ1-5, with D tentatively TRBD1 (5 bases). Germline CDR1 reads MDHEN; CDR2 reads SYDVKM. V gave up 5 bases and J gave up 5 bases, with 7 bases separating them. The CDR3 runs to 12 residues. The chain's CDR3 is CASSTRDQPQHF. CDR3 sequence (DNA): TGTGCCAGCAGTACCAGGGATCAGCCCCAGCATTTT.

The rearrangement links TRBV7-9 to TRBJ2-3; 9 nucleotides line up with TRBD1. Germline assignment: CDR1 SEHNR and CDR2 FQNEAQ (reference sequence). The ends lost 4 bases at V and 3 bases at J; junction bases unmatched: 11. The CDR3 sequence is 17 residues long. In nucleotides, the CDR3 is TGTGCCAGCAGCTACCACCCCGGGACAGGGTATACAGATACGCAGTATTTT. Translation: CASSYHPGTGYTDTQYF.

This clonotype was seen many times. The genes are TRBV7-8 and TRBJ2-1; TRBD2 agrees at 12 bases. The CDR3 is 15 residues long. Germline V gives CDR1 SGHVS, CDR2 FQNEAQ. V was pared by 4 bases and J by 3 bases, with 1 base of the junction left unmatched. The CDR3 loop reads CASSSLAGGYNEQFF. In DNA form, the CDR3 reads TGTGCCAGCAGCTCACTAGCGGGAGGCTACAATGAGCAGTTCTTC. Looking up the rest from reference TRBV7-8 and TRBJ2-1 gives the full variable domain: GAGVSQSPRYKVAKRGQDVALRCDPISGHVSLFWYQQALGQGPEFLTYFQNEAQLDKSGLPSDRFFAERPEGSVSTLKIQRTQQEDSAVYLCASSSLAGGYNEQFFGPGTRLTVL.

The chain couples TRBV20-1 to TRBJ2-2, with 8 bases fitting TRBD2. The CDR3 has 14 amino acids. Unmatched junction bases numbered 3, after V lost 6 bases and J lost 0 bases. Germline CDR1 reads DFQATT; CDR2 reads SNEGSKA (reference sequence). CDR3 DNA sequence: TGCAGTGCCTCGGGACTAGCGAACACCGGGGAGCTGTTTTTT. The encoded protein is CSASGLANTGELFF.

The V gene is TRBV28, the J gene TRBJ1-5; the D gene is possibly TRBD1 (6 bases). Germline V gene lookup returns CDR1 MDHEN and CDR2 SYDVKM. CDR3 length: 18 amino acids. Trimming took 6 bases from V and 0 from J, leaving 21 bases between them. The CDR3 nucleotides read TGTGCCAGCAGAAGAGGGGCAGGGGAGGTTGGTAGCAATCAGCCCCAGCATTTT. It is translated as CASRRGAGEVGSNQPQHF.

The chain couples TRBV18 to TRBJ2-1; D tentatively reads TRBD1 or TRBD2 (5 bases each). Germline assignment: CDR1 KGHSH and CDR2 LQKENI. V gave up 3 bases and J gave up 7 bases, with 13 bases separating them. The CDR3 has 14 residues. The CDR3 here is CASSPSGLINEQFF. The DNA for the CDR3 is TGTGCCAGCTCACCTTCGGGGCTGATAAATGAGCAGTTCTTC.

The rearrangement uses TRBV6-5 and TRBJ1-2; 9 bases are a match to TRBD1. Germline lookup yields CDR1 MNHEY and CDR2 SVGAGI. The CDR3 is 15 amino acids. V was pared by 2 bases and J by 8 bases, with 9 bases of the junction left unmatched. The CDR3 protein is CASSYQTSTGGGYTF. CDR3 bases: TGTGCCAGCAGTTACCAGACGTCTACAGGGGGCGGCTACACCTTC.

This clonotype has only a few counts. This chain joins TRBV11-2 and TRBJ2-1, with D possibly matching TRBD1 (6 bases). The germline V gene has CDR1 SGHAT and CDR2 FQNNGV. The V end was cut by 0 bases, the J end by 4 bases, with 10 bases between. This CDR3 is built from 15 residues. The CDR3 reads CASSLDRGEYNEQFF. The CDR3 DNA reads TGTGCCAGCAGCTTAGACAGGGGCGAATACAATGAGCAGTTCTTC.

The genes are TRBV7-9 and TRBJ2-3; 8 nucleotides match TRBD2. Germline CDR1 SEHNR, CDR2 FQNEAQ (reference sequence). The V and J ends lost 5 bases and 6 bases, in that order; junction bases with no gene match: 10. The CDR3 extends over 15 amino acids. The CDR3 coding sequence is TGTGCCAGCAGCCGGACCACTAGCGGTCCTGATACGCAGTATTTT. Its protein product is CASSRTTSGPDTQYF.

This clonotype was seen just once. The chain has TRBV29-1 and TRBJ2-3, with D perhaps being TRBD1 or TRBD2 (5 bases each). Trimming shortened V by 3 bases and J by 4 bases, and 14 bases separated the two germline ends. Germline loops: CDR1 SQVTM, CDR2 ANQGSEA. The CDR3 consists of 14 residues. In nucleotides, the CDR3 is TGCAGCGTTGATCCCCGGGGCCCCGCAGATACGCAGTATTTT. It yields the protein CSVDPRGPADTQYF.

V gene TRBV23-1 combines with J gene TRBJ1-4, with D tentatively TRBD1 (6 bases). TRBV23-1 is an ORF for which the function is uncertain. The CDR3 runs to 15 residues. Trimming took off 3 bases at V and 2 bases at J, with 10 bases between the two ends. CDR3 protein: CASSHTDRTNEKLFF. The CDR3 DNA sequence: TGCGCCAGCAGTCATACCGACAGGACTAATGAAAAACTGTTTTTT.

J is TRBJ2-1 and V is TRBV7-6, with D possibly matching TRBD2 (5 bases). The CDR3 length is 13 residues. The V gene's germline CDR1 is SGHVS and CDR2 FNYEAQ. Between the trimmed V and J ends, which lost 5 bases and 7 bases, there was a span of 12 bases. The DNA of the CDR3 is TGTGCCAGCAGCACCCAGACGGGGAATGAGCAGTTCTTC. It yields the protein CASSTQTGNEQFF. The full variable domain, its missing parts supplied by reference TRBV7-6 and TRBJ2-1, is GAGVSQSPRYKVTKRGQDVALRCDPISGHVSLYWYRQALGQGPEFLTYFNYEAQQDKSGLPNDRFSAERPEGSISTLTIQRTEQRDSAMYRCASSTQTGNEQFFGPGTRLTVL.